This T cell receptor beta chain was identified during a study of cytotoxic CD8 clonotypes in ibrutinib-treated CLL. Study results and caveats: Timing of sampling differed between sustained-remission and progressing patients.

Germline CDR1 SGHNT, CDR2 YYREEE (reference sequence). The CDR3 is made up of 17 amino acids. As concerns this clone: Its cognate antigen is unknown. One junction end does not reproduce the germline sequence, and a read error may be involved.

Sequencing was performed with immunoSEQ multiplex PCR; in TCRdb, only in-frame clones are kept and a portion is missing. The table records about 130,000 clones, around four fifths of them present only once. The sequence was obtained from a human donor with chronic lymphocytic leukemia. The sample here was PBMCs, taken after 24 months of ibrutinib treatment. This chain joins TRBV5-4 and TRBJ1-3; no clear D gene. The CDR3 protein is CASSQDQVVSSGNTIYF. DNA for the CDR3: TGCGCCAGCAGCCAAGATCAGGTGGTGTCCTCTGGAAACACCATATATTTT. Combining the CDR3 with reference TRBV5-4 and TRBJ1-3 gives the whole variable domain ETGVTQSPTHLIKTRGQQVTLRCSSQSGHNTVSWYQQALGQGPQFIFQYYREEENGRGNFPPRFSGLQFPNYSSELNVNALELDDSALYLCASSQDQVVSSGNTIYFGEGSWLTVV.